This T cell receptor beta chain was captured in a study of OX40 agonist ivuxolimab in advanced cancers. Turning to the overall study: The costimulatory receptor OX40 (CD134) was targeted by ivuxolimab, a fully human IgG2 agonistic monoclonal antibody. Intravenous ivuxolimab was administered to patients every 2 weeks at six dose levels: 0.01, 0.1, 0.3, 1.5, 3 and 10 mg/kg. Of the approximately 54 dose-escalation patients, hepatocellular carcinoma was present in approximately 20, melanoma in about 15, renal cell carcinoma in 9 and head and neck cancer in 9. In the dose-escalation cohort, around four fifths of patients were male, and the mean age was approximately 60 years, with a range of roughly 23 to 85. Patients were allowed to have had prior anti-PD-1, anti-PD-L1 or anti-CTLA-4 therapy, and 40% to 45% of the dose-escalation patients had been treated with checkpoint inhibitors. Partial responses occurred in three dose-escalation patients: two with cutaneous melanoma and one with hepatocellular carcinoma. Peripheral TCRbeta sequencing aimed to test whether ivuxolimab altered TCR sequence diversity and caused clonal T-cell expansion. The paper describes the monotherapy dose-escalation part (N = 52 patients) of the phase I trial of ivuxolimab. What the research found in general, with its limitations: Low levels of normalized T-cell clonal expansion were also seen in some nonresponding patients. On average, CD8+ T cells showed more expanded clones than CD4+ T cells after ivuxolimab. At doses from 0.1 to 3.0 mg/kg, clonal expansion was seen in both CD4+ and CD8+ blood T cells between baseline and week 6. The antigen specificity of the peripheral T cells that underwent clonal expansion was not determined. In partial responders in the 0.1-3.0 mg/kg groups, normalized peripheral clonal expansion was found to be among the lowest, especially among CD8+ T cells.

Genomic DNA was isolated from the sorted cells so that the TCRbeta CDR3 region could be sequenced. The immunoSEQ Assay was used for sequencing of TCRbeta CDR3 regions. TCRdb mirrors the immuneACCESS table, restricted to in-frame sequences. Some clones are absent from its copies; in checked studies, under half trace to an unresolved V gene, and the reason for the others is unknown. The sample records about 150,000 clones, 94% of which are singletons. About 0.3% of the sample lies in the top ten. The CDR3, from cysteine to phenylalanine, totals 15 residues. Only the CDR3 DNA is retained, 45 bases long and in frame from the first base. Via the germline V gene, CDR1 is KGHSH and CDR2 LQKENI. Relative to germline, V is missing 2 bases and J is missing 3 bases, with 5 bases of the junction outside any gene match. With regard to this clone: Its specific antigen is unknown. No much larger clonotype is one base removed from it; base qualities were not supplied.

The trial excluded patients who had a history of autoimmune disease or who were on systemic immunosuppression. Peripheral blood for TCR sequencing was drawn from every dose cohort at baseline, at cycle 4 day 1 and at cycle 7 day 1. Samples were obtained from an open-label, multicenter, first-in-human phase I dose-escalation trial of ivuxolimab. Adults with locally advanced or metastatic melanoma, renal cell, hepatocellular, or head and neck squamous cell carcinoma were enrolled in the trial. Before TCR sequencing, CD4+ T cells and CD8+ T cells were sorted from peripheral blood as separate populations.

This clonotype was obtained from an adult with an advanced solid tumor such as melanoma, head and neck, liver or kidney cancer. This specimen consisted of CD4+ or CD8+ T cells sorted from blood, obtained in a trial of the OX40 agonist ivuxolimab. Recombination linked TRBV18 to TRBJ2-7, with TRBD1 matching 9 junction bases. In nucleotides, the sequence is TGTGCCAGCTCACCAACCGGGACAGGGAACTACGAGCAGTACTTC. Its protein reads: CASSPTGTGNYEQYF.